A single count supports the clone carrying this T cell receptor beta chain. What it binds is not known. Germline V lookup: CDR1 SNHLY, CDR2 FYNNEI. This CDR3 is 11 amino acids long. The germline V and J ends were trimmed by 8 bases and 2 bases, with 7 bases remaining between them. These data are taken from a study of T cell responses to AZD1222 COVID-19 vaccine. Study findings and constraints: Recipients of AZD1222 seropositive at baseline numbered only 5 or 6.

Libraries were prepared by immunoSEQ multiplex PCR; TCRdb keeps only in-frame clonotypes and omits some of them. Here the sample spans 150,000 or so clones, approximately 90% being singletons. The V and J genes are TRBV2 and TRBJ2-7; D is unclear. This clonotype was obtained from an adult in good health. The sample was peripheral blood, taken on day 0 of AZD1222 vaccination. Here the CDR3 DNA reads TGTGCCAGCGTCGCGGCCTACGAGCAGTACTTC. This gives the protein CASVAAYEQYF. Drawing the rest from reference TRBV2 and TRBJ2-7, the complete variable domain is EPEVTQTPSHQVTQMGQEVILRCVPISNHLYFYWYRQILGQKVEFLVSFYNNEISEKSEIFDDQFSVERPDGSNFTLKIRSTKLEDSAMYFCASVAAYEQYFGPGTRLTVT.